The present T cell receptor (beta chain) was sequenced within a study of blood T cell repertoires in COVID-19. Study details: Sites across the United States, Italy and Spain contributed samples from acute and convalescent COVID-19. Nucleic acid was either cDNA or gDNA, and it came from T cells, B-cell-depleted T cells, or PBMCs.

Seattle cases were enrolled at active infection and followed longitudinally. The trim removed 4 bases at V and 8 bases at J, leaving 2 bases unmatched. Germline-derived CDR1 and CDR2 are SGHNT and YENEEA. This CDR3 is 13 amino acids long. Per the original data handling: Estimation of nucleated cell counts was performed using reference gene primer amplification. Only in-frame clones appear in the TCRdb table, and some are missing; sequencing was by immunoSEQ multiplex PCR. From that table come the V and J calls and clone size; the DNA was used to work out D and trimming. In the table there are 150,000 to 200,000 clones, 81% of which are singletons.

The material sequenced was peripheral blood. This rearrangement joins TRBV11-3 to TRBJ2-3; TRBD2 agrees at 11 bases. The sequence came from a woman older than 75 with COVID-19, enrolled during active disease. CDR3 nucleotides: TGTGCCAGCAGCTCGGGACTAGCGGTTACGCAGTATTTT. It encodes CASSSGLAVTQYF.